The 24 T cell receptor beta chains below were found in one sample sequenced in a study of neurological immune-mediated disorders. TCRdb reprocessed the 5' RACE reads via MiXCR and lists one record per CDR3 protein. This sample yields 65,000 to 90,000 distinct CDR3 sequences, of which just over 5% are seen a single time; less than 2.5% belongs to the top ten. The sequenced material came from PBMCs. These receptor sequences come from a woman aged 25 to 45 with multiple sclerosis.

This clonotype came up many times. The CDR3 sequence: CASSRSAGGQGAKNIQYF. Here the CDR3 DNA reads TGTGCCAGCAGCAGGAGTGCGGGAGGGCAAGGAGCCAAAAACATTCAGTACTTC. The rearrangement links TRBV5-5 to TRBJ2-4, with 9 bases that match TRBD2. J was trimmed by 0 bases and V by 4 bases; bases with no gene match: 11. In germline, CDR1 is SGHKS, CDR2 YYEKEE (reference sequence). CDR3 length: 18 amino acids.

This clonotype was detected ten times or more. This chain links TRBV10-2 with TRBJ2-7; TRBD2 might be the D (5 bases). V dropped 2 bases and J dropped 2 bases, with 10 bases sitting between them. The germline V gene has CDR1 WSHSY and CDR2 SAAADI. CDR3 length: 14 residues. In DNA, the CDR3 is TGCGCCAGCAGTGAGACAGCGGAACCCTACGAGCAGTACTTC. Residues: CASSETAEPYEQYF.

This clonotype was observed a few times. The CDR3: CASSVAGTEQFF. The CDR3 DNA reads as TGTGCCAGCAGCGTAGCAGGGACGGAGCAGTTCTTC. The V and J genes are TRBV9 and TRBJ2-1; TRBD1 or TRBD2 may be the D gene (5 bases each). V lost 0 bases to trimming and J lost 10 bases, with 8 bases between them. This CDR3 spans 12 amino acids. CDR1 and CDR2 from the germline V gene are SGDLS and YYNGEE.

This chain joins TRBV20-1 and TRBJ1-2, with TRBD1 matching over 9 bases. This CDR3 comprises 14 residues. CDR1 is DFQATT and CDR2 is SNEGSKA in the germline V gene (reference sequence). Unmatched junction bases numbered 3, after V lost 0 bases and J lost 4 bases. This CDR3 reads CSAREDRGFYGYTF. CDR3 sequence (DNA): TGCAGTGCTAGAGAGGACAGGGGTTTCTATGGCTACACCTTC.

This clonotype was picked up one time. At one of its ends the junction is not consistent with the germline gene, which may arise from a read error. This CDR3 is CSARVRGGPSKTLNF. CDR3 nucleotides: TGCAGTGCTAGAGTCCGAGGGGGCCCGTCAAAAACCCTCAACTTT. This chain joins TRBV20-1 and TRBJ1-6; 7 bases are shared with TRBD1. Germline V gene data show CDR1 as DFQATT and CDR2 as SNEGSKA (reference sequence). This CDR3 is built from 15 residues.

This clonotype has only a few counts. The chain links TRBV12-3 or TRBV12-4 to TRBJ1-2, with D unresolved. V lost 1 base, J lost 4 bases, and 7 bases lay in between. The CDR3 has 13 amino acids. The CDR3 region has the DNA TGTGCCAGCAGTTTAGACAGTGGCTATGGCTACACCTTC. It yields the protein CASSLDSGYGYTF.

J is TRBJ1-1 and V is TRBV5-1; possibly TRBD1 for D (6 bases). The CDR3 runs 13 residues. Per the germline V gene, CDR1 is SGHRS and CDR2 is YFSETQ. The V end lost 4 bases, the J end lost 0 bases, and 7 bases lay between the germline ends. CDR3 protein: CASSAGVNTEAFF. Written as DNA, the CDR3 is TGCGCCAGCAGCGCAGGGGTGAACACTGAAGCTTTCTTT. Drawing the rest from reference TRBV5-1 and TRBJ1-1, the complete variable domain is KAGVTQTPRYLIKTRGQQVTLSCSPISGHRSVSWYQQTPGQGLQFLFEYFSETQRNKGNFPGRFSGRQFSNSRSEMNVSTLELGDSALYLCASSAGVNTEAFFGQGTRLTVV.

This clonotype was observed at least ten times. V gene TRBV20-1 combines with J gene TRBJ2-5; 7 nucleotides align to TRBD2. Germline CDR1 is DFQATT and CDR2 is SNEGSKA (reference sequence). CDR3 length: 13 residues. Trimming at V came to 4 bases and at J to 5 bases, leaving 7 bases not matched to a gene. CDR3 coding DNA: TGCAGTGCTACACGCGGGGGTCAGGAGACCCAGTACTTC. It encodes CSATRGGQETQYF.

There are a few counts of this clonotype. This rearrangement joins TRBV25-1 to TRBJ1-2; D remains unclear. The CDR3 is 14 amino acids. Between the trimmed V and J ends, which lost 3 bases and 4 bases, there was a span of 12 bases. The germline V gene has CDR1 MGHDK and CDR2 SYGVNS. The CDR3 nucleotides are TGTGCCAGCAGTGATATACGGATAAGCTATGGCTACACCTTC. It codes for CASSDIRISYGYTF.

This clonotype was detected ten times or more. The chain employs TRBV7-6 and TRBJ2-1; no reliable D call. Germline V gene data show CDR1 as SGHVS and CDR2 as FNYEAQ. The CDR3 length is 12 residues. Trimming left V 5 bases short and J 8 bases short, with 10 bases between. In DNA form, the CDR3 reads TGTGCCAGCAGCCTAGGTTCCTATGAGCAGTTCTTC. As protein: CASSLGSYEQFF.

The rearrangement uses TRBV20-1 and TRBJ2-1, with D maybe TRBD1 (5 bases). The germline V gene has CDR1 DFQATT and CDR2 SNEGSKA (reference sequence). Trimming pared 3 bases from V and 4 bases from J, leaving 22 bases between. The CDR3 is 17 amino acids. This CDR3 is CSASRVTDYYYYNEQFF. CDR3 DNA sequence: TGCAGTGCTAGCAGGGTTACAGATTACTATTATTACAATGAGCAGTTCTTC.

The rearrangement links TRBV3-1 to TRBJ2-6; either TRBD1 or TRBD2 may fit D (5 bases each). Germline CDR1 is LGHDT and CDR2 is YNNKEL (reference sequence). Between the trimmed V and J ends, which lost 8 bases and 2 bases, there was a span of 19 bases. The CDR3 totals 17 residues. CDR3 sequence reads: CASAERGVTAGANVLTF. The CDR3 DNA reads as TGTGCCAGCGCGGAACGAGGGGTTACGGCTGGGGCCAACGTCCTGACTTTC. The variable domain in full, completed from reference TRBV3-1 and TRBJ2-6, reads DTAVSQTPKYLVTQMGNDKSIKCEQNLGHDTMYWYKQDSKKFLKIMFSYNNKELIINETVPNRFSPKSPDKAHLNLHINSLELGDSAVYFCASAERGVTAGANVLTFGAGSRLTVL.

The table lists this clonotype with many counts. The genes are TRBV5-1 and TRBJ1-1, with 7 nucleotides matching TRBD1. Germline CDR1 SGHRS, CDR2 YFSETQ. Germline trimming cut 0 bases from V and 0 bases from J; bases unmatched to any gene: 2. This CDR3 region has 15 residues. CDR3 DNA sequence: TGCGCCAGCAGCTTGGTCACAGGGGTGAACACTGAAGCTTTCTTT. Translation: CASSLVTGVNTEAFF.

This clonotype has only a few counts. J is TRBJ2-7 and V is TRBV11-2; TRBD2 matches 8 bases. V gave up 5 bases and J gave up 2 bases; unmatched junction bases: 5. The CDR3 has 14 amino acids. Germline V lookup: CDR1 SGHAT, CDR2 FQNNGV. In DNA form, the CDR3 reads TGTGCCAGCAGCAGACTAGCGACTACCTACGAGCAGTACTTC. Its translation is CASSRLATTYEQYF. Variable domain in full (rest from reference TRBV11-2 and TRBJ2-7): EAGVAQSPRYKIIEKRQSVAFWCNPISGHATLYWYQQILGQGPKLLIQFQNNGVVDDSQLPKDRFSAERLKGVDSTLKIQPAKLEDSAVYLCASSRLATTYEQYFGPGTRLTVT.

This clonotype occurred many times. The gene calls are TRBV12-3 or TRBV12-4 and TRBJ2-3, with D possibly being TRBD2 (7 bases). The CDR3 runs 18 residues. The V gene lost 8 bases and the J gene lost 0 bases, with 24 bases spanning the gap. This CDR3 is CASRRGLRSGVSTDTQYF. The CDR3 DNA follows: TGTGCCAGCCGACGGGGGCTGCGGAGCGGGGTTAGCACAGATACGCAGTATTTT.

This clonotype appeared a few times. Germline is not matched at one junction end, which may reflect a read error. The DNA of the CDR3 is TGTGCCAGCAGTTTGGGTTTGGGGTATCAGACCCAGAATTTT. Its protein is CASSLGLGYQTQNF. V and J are TRBV12-3 or TRBV12-4 and TRBJ1-5; no clear D. The CDR3 consists of 14 residues.

The chain is built from TRBV4-1 and TRBJ2-7; TRBD2 matches 9 bases. CDR3 length: 17 amino acids. CDR1 and CDR2 (germline): MGHRA, YSYEKL. V shed 0 bases, J shed 6 bases, and the junction held 12 bases outside the gene matches. The DNA of the CDR3 is TGCGCCAGCAGCCAAGATAGTCTGGGTAGCGGGAGTGGCGAGCAGTACTTC. This codes for CASSQDSLGSGSGEQYF.

The rearrangement links TRBV20-1 to TRBJ2-3, with D perhaps being TRBD1 or TRBD2 (5 bases each). V was shortened by 6 bases and J by 0 bases, with 16 bases between the two germline ends. CDR3 length equals 15 residues. CDR1 DFQATT and CDR2 SNEGSKA come from the germline V gene (reference sequence). CDR3 loop: CSARDPRASTDTQYF. CDR3 sequence (DNA): TGCAGTGCGAGGGACCCCCGAGCCAGCACAGATACGCAGTATTTT.

This clonotype was found many times. This rearrangement joins TRBV10-3 to TRBJ2-1; 7 bases map to TRBD1. The V and J ends lost 4 bases and 15 bases, in that order; junction bases with no gene match: 18. The CDR3 spans 15 residues. From germline, CDR1 is ENHRY and CDR2 SYGVKD. Written as DNA, the CDR3 is TGTGCCATCAGTGGCATGAGTCGGGGACAGCATCCTCTGTTCTTC. Its translation is CAISGMSRGQHPLFF.

This clonotype was observed many times. The chain joins TRBV11-2 to TRBJ2-2; D unresolved. Trimming cost V 5 bases and J 5 bases, with 6 bases left between them. The CDR3 has 12 residues. Germline values: CDR1 SGHAT, CDR2 FQNNGV. The DNA for the CDR3 is TGTGCCAGCAGCCCCTGGACCGGGGAGCTGTTTTTT. As protein: CASSPWTGELFF. Drawing the rest from reference TRBV11-2 and TRBJ2-2, the complete variable domain is EAGVAQSPRYKIIEKRQSVAFWCNPISGHATLYWYQQILGQGPKLLIQFQNNGVVDDSQLPKDRFSAERLKGVDSTLKIQPAKLEDSAVYLCASSPWTGELFFGEGSRLTVL.

There are many counts of this clonotype. This sequence joins TRBV20-1 and TRBJ1-2; 8 nucleotides match TRBD1. V shed 0 bases, J shed 4 bases, and the junction held 4 bases outside the gene matches. CDR1 and CDR2 (germline): DFQATT, SNEGSKA (reference sequence). This CDR3 is built from 14 residues. The DNA for the CDR3 is TGCAGTGCTAGAGATCAGGGGGCAGGCTATGGCTACACCTTC. As protein: CSARDQGAGYGYTF.

This clonotype was counted between two and nine times. The chain couples TRBV20-1 to TRBJ2-5; 10 positions match TRBD2. V was clipped by 3 bases and J by 2 bases; unmatched bases: 12. CDR3 size: 17 residues. Germline V gene data show CDR1 as DFQATT and CDR2 as SNEGSKA (reference sequence). The CDR3 region has the DNA TGCAGTGCTAGGGGTTTGGTAACTAGCGGGGTTCAAGAGACCCAGTACTTC. This codes for CSARGLVTSGVQETQYF.

This clonotype was seen ten or more times. The V call is TRBV3-1, the J call TRBJ2-3; D remains unclear. The CDR3 totals 11 residues. Per the germline V gene, CDR1 is LGHDT and CDR2 is YNNKEL (reference sequence). V was pared by 1 base and J by 6 bases, with 2 bases between. In DNA, the CDR3 is TGTGCCAGCAGCCAAGGGGATACGCAGTATTTT. Residues: CASSQGDTQYF.

This clonotype was seen repeatedly, ten times or more. The V call is TRBV30, the J call TRBJ2-3; D might be TRBD1 (5 bases). V lost 4 bases and J lost 0, with 11 bases in between. Germline CDR1 is GTSNPN and CDR2 is SVGIG (reference sequence). The CDR3 has 14 residues. CDR3 in DNA: TGTGCCTGGACCCCAGGGTCTAGCACAGATACGCAGTATTTT. As protein: CAWTPGSSTDTQYF. Using reference TRBV30 and TRBJ2-3 for the parts outside the CDR3, the full variable domain is SQTIHQWPATLVQPVGSPLSLECTVEGTSNPNLYWYRQAAGRGLQLLFYSVGIGQISSEVPQNLSASRPQDRQFILSSKKLLLSDSGFYLCAWTPGSSTDTQYFGPGTRLTVL.